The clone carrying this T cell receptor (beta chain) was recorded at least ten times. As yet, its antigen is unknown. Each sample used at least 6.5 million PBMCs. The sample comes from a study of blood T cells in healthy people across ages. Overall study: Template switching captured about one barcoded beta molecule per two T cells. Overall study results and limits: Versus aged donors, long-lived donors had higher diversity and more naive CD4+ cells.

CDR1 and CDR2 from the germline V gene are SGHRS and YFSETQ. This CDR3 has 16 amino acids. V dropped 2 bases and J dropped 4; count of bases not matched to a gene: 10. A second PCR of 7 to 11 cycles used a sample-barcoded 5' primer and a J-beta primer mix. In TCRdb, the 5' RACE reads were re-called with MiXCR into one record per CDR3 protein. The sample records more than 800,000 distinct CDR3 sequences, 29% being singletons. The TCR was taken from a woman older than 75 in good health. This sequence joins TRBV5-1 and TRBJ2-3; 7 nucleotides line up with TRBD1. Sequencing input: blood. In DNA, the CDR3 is TGCGCCAGCAGCTTCGATCAGGGGGTAAGGGCAGATACGCAGTATTTT. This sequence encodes CASSFDQGVRADTQYF.